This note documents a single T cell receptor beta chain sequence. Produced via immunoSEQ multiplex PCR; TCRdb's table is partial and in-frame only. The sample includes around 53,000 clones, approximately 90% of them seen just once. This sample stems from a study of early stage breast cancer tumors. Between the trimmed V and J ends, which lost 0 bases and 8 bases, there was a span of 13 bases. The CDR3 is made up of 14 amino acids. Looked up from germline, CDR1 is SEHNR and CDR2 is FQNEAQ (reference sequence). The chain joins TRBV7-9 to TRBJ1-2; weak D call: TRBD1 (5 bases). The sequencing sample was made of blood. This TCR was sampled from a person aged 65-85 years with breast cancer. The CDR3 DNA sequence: TGTGCCAGCAGCTTAGCGCGGGGGGGATGGGGCTACACCTTC. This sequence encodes CASSLARGGWGYTF.